Listed below are T cell receptor beta chains from one sample, sequenced in a study of blood T cell repertoires in COVID-19. The repertoire was sequenced with immunoSEQ multiplex PCR; TCRdb's copy has only in-frame clones and lacks some. The sample lists some 250,000 clones; roughly 86% were seen once. The sequencing input was peripheral blood. These TCRs come from a human donor in a cohort sampled during active COVID-19. Both conserved end residues are part of each CDR3. D genes are given only for firm matches. Clone size is given for some rows only: seen once, a few or many times, or a class if the clone is expanded.

size: -
D: TRBD2
J: TRBJ2-5
V: TRBV7-2
DNA: TGTGCCAGCAGCTTGCCGGCGGGGGGGCCCGGGACCCAGTACTTC
CDR3: CASSLPAGGPGTQYF

size: -
D: TRBD2
J: TRBJ2-1
V: TRBV19
DNA: TGTGCCAGTAGTTCCGGACTAGCGGGCTACTACAATGAGCAGTTCTTC
CDR3: CASSSGLAGYYNEQFF

size: -
D: TRBD1
J: TRBJ1-1
V: TRBV4-2
DNA: TGTGCCAGCAGCCAAGAAGGGACAGGGGGCACTGAAGCTTTCTTT
CDR3: CASSQEGTGGTEAFF

size: -
D: -
J: TRBJ1-6
V: TRBV24-1
DNA: TGTGCCACCAAGGTCGGGAAGCGGGCTTCACCCCTCCACTTT
CDR3: CATKVGKRASPLHF

size: -
D: TRBD2
J: TRBJ2-7
V: TRBV5-4
DNA: TGTGCCAGCAGTTATCCCGGGACTAAGGCTGGCGAGCAGTACTTC
CDR3: CASSYPGTKAGEQYF

size: few
D: TRBD2
J: TRBJ2-1
V: TRBV6-2/TRBV6-3
DNA: TGTGCCAGCAGTTATACTAGCGGGAGTAGGGGCAATGAGCAGTTCTTC
CDR3: CASSYTSGSRGNEQFF

size: -
D: TRBD2
J: TRBJ2-1
V: TRBV27
DNA: TGTGCCAGCAGTTTTCTAGCGGGAGAGTACAATGAGCAGTTCTTC
CDR3: CASSFLAGEYNEQFF

size: -
D: TRBD1
J: TRBJ2-6
V: TRBV5-1
DNA: TGCGCCAGCAGCTTGGACAGGGGATCAGCTGGGGCCAACGTCCTGACTTTC
CDR3: CASSLDRGSAGANVLTF

size: -
D: -
J: TRBJ1-5
V: TRBV6-5
DNA: TGTGCCAGCAGGTCCGACAGGAATCAGCCCCAGCATTTT
CDR3: CASRSDRNQPQHF

size: -
D: -
J: TRBJ2-3
V: TRBV29-1
DNA: TGCAGCGTTAGGGGGGGGGCCCCGGATACGCAGTATTTT
CDR3: CSVRGGAPDTQYF

size: -
D: TRBD2
J: TRBJ2-5
V: TRBV9
DNA: TGTGCCAGCAGCGTGGCAGATTTTATAGCGGGTGGAGGGGAGACCCAGTACTTC
CDR3: CASSVADFIAGGGETQYF

size: -
D: TRBD2
J: TRBJ2-5
V: TRBV29-1
DNA: TGCAGCGTTCGACTAGCGGGGGGGCAAGAGACCCAGTACTTC
CDR3: CSVRLAGGQETQYF

size: -
D: TRBD2
J: TRBJ2-7
V: TRBV9
DNA: TGTGCCAGCAGCGTTGGTTGGCGGGAGGGAAACGAGCAGTACTTC
CDR3: CASSVGWREGNEQYF

size: -
D: TRBD1
J: TRBJ1-1
V: TRBV10-1
DNA: TGCGCCAGTAGTGAGACAGGACAGGGGGAGAGCTTCGCTGAAGCTTTCTTT
CDR3: CASSETGQGESFAEAFF

size: -
D: TRBD1
J: TRBJ1-1
V: TRBV19
DNA: TGTGCCAGTAGTCCAACCAGACAGGGGACGCCTGAAGCTTTCTTT
CDR3: CASSPTRQGTPEAFF

size: -
D: TRBD1
J: TRBJ1-5
V: TRBV19
DNA: TGTGCCAGTAGTATTTACAGGGGAGGTCAGCCCCAGCATTTT
CDR3: CASSIYRGGQPQHF